The 14 T cell receptor beta chains given below trace back to one sample, sequenced in a study of blood T cell repertoires in COVID-19. Method: immunoSEQ multiplex PCR; TCRdb's copy keeps in-frame clones and lacks some. Of around 300,000 clones listed, 83% were seen once; the top ten hold around 3%. The sequenced material came from peripheral blood. Source of these receptors: a man younger than 45 with active or convalescent COVID-19.

The chain links TRBV30 to TRBJ2-3; D possibly corresponds to TRBD1 (6 bases). V was cut by 0 bases and J by 2 bases, with 15 bases left in between. CDR1 and CDR2 (germline): GTSNPN, SVGIG (reference sequence). The CDR3 runs 16 residues. The CDR3 reads CAWSVLGAGDTDTQYF. Written as DNA, the CDR3 is TGTGCCTGGAGTGTACTGGGGGCAGGGGACACAGATACGCAGTATTTT.

The chain employs TRBV11-2 and TRBJ2-1, with 9 bases fitting TRBD2. The CDR3 loop spans 14 amino acids. J was trimmed by 9 bases and V by 1 base; bases with no gene match: 4. In germline, CDR1 is SGHAT, CDR2 FQNNGV. CDR3 loop: CASSLVISGGEQFF. As DNA, the CDR3 is TGTGCCAGCAGCTTAGTAATTAGCGGGGGTGAGCAGTTCTTC. Full variable domain (missing parts from reference TRBV11-2 and TRBJ2-1): EAGVAQSPRYKIIEKRQSVAFWCNPISGHATLYWYQQILGQGPKLLIQFQNNGVVDDSQLPKDRFSAERLKGVDSTLKIQPAKLEDSAVYLCASSLVISGGEQFFGPGTRLTVL.

The chain employs TRBV19 and TRBJ1-5; perhaps TRBD1 as D (6 bases). The CDR3 length is 14 residues. The germline V gene encodes CDR1 LNHDA and CDR2 SQIVND (reference sequence). Between the trimmed V and J ends, which lost 7 bases and 2 bases, there was a span of 12 bases. CDR3 DNA sequence: TGTGCCAGTACCAGGACAGAGGGCAATCAGCCCCAGCATTTT. Its protein product is CASTRTEGNQPQHF.

Note on this clone: One end of the junction is discordant with germline, which a read error may explain. This rearrangement joins TRBV9 to TRBJ1-1; a possible D gene is TRBD1 (5 bases). Germline V gene data show CDR1 as SGDLS and CDR2 as YYNGEE. The CDR3 spans 14 residues. The CDR3 DNA is TGTGCCAGCAGCCCTAGGGCAGGGAACGCTGAAGCTTTCTTT. Translation gives CASSPRAGNAEAFF. Drawing the rest from reference TRBV9 and TRBJ1-1, the complete variable domain is DSGVTQTPKHLITATGQRVTLRCSPRSGDLSVYWYQQSLDQGLQFLIQYYNGEERAKGNILERFSAQQFPDLHSELNLSSLELGDSALYFCASSPRAGNAEAFFGQGTRLTVV.

The chain links TRBV3-1 (or the pseudogene TRBV3-2) to TRBJ1-2; the match to TRBD1 covers 10 bases. Germline V gene lookup returns CDR1 LGHDT and CDR2 YNNKEL (reference sequence). Trimming took 5 bases from V and 8 from J; bases not matched to a gene: 5. This CDR3 region has 13 residues. The chain's CDR3 is CASSVGQGYGYTF. CDR3 in DNA: TGTGCCAGCAGCGTGGGACAGGGGTACGGCTACACCTTC.

V usage is TRBV5-4 and J usage is TRBJ2-1; TRBD2 might be the D (7 bases). CDR3 length: 12 residues. V lost 6 bases and J lost 7, with 11 bases in between. Germline-derived CDR1 and CDR2 are SGHNT and YYREEE (reference sequence). CDR3 sequence reads: CASMRGPNEQFF. The CDR3 nucleotides read TGTGCCAGCATGCGGGGGCCAAATGAGCAGTTCTTC.

The gene calls are TRBV7-2 and TRBJ1-3, with unresolved D. The V gene lost 4 bases and the J gene lost 4 bases, with 8 bases spanning the gap. CDR1 and CDR2 from the germline V gene are SGHTA and FQGNSA. The CDR3 extends over 13 amino acids. The CDR3 region is CASSSPVGNTIYF. DNA of the CDR3: TGTGCCAGCAGCTCTCCAGTGGGAAACACCATATATTTT.

The chain's CDR3 is CASSDGPGGNQPQHF. CDR3 coding DNA: TGTGCCAGCAGTGACGGCCCAGGTGGAAATCAGCCCCAGCATTTT. The rearrangement joins TRBV6-2 or TRBV6-3 to TRBJ1-5; D is undetermined. CDR3 length: 15 amino acids. Germline loops: CDR1 MNHEY, CDR2 SVGEGT. V gave up 5 bases and J gave up 4 bases, with 15 bases separating them.

The rearrangement uses TRBV18 and TRBJ1-6; D uncertain. Germline CDR1 KGHSH, CDR2 LQKENI. Trimming left V 3 bases short and J 12 bases short, with 15 bases between. The CDR3 runs 14 residues. The CDR3 reads CASSPGDAGRPLHF. The CDR3 DNA reads TGTGCCAGCTCACCGGGCGACGCGGGTAGACCCCTCCACTTT. Together with reference TRBV18 and TRBJ1-6, the CDR3 gives the full variable domain: NAGVMQNPRHLVRRRGQEARLRCSPMKGHSHVYWYRQLPEEGLKFMVYLQKENIIDESGMPKERFSAEFPKEGPSILRIQQVVRGDSAAYFCASSPGDAGRPLHFGNGTRLTVT.

This clone was found many times. V gene TRBV7-3 combines with J gene TRBJ2-1, with D possibly TRBD2 on 6 matching bases. The V and J ends lost 5 bases and 6 bases respectively, with 20 bases between them. This CDR3 has 16 residues. The germline V gene encodes CDR1 SGHTA and CDR2 FQGTGA. CDR3 bases: TGTGCCAGCAGCCCCCGAGGGAGGAGTGGGGCCAATGAGCAGTTCTTC. Its translation: CASSPRGRSGANEQFF.

The CDR3 here is CASSLVLADTQYF. The CDR3, as DNA: TGTGCCAGCAGCTTAGTTCTCGCAGATACGCAGTATTTT. The J gene is TRBJ2-3, the V gene TRBV7-8, with D unresolved. V lost 1 base to trimming and J lost 4 bases, with 6 bases between them. This CDR3 is built from 13 residues. Germline-derived CDR1 and CDR2 are SGHVS and FQNEAQ.

The rearrangement joins TRBV2 to TRBJ2-3; D not resolved. This CDR3 spans 14 amino acids. V was cut by 6 bases and J by 2 bases, with 12 bases left in between. Germline loops: CDR1 SNHLY, CDR2 FYNNEI. The CDR3 spells CASSPDGFTDTQYF. The CDR3 DNA reads as TGTGCCAGCAGCCCCGACGGGTTCACAGATACGCAGTATTTT. Drawing the rest from reference TRBV2 and TRBJ2-3, the complete variable domain is EPEVTQTPSHQVTQMGQEVILRCVPISNHLYFYWYRQILGQKVEFLVSFYNNEISEKSEIFDDQFSVERPDGSNFTLKIRSTKLEDSAMYFCASSPDGFTDTQYFGPGTRLTVL.

This chain links TRBV28 with TRBJ2-1; 7 bases are shared with TRBD1. Per germline, CDR1 MDHEN and CDR2 SYDVKM. Trimming took 6 bases from V and 2 from J; bases not matched to a gene: 7. The CDR3 has 15 amino acids. The CDR3 coding sequence is TGTGCCAGCAGACAAACAGGGGCTACCTACAATGAGCAGTTCTTC. It encodes CASRQTGATYNEQFF. Full variable domain (remainder filled in from reference TRBV28 and TRBJ2-1): DVKVTQSSRYLVKRTGEKVFLECVQDMDHENMFWYRQDPGLGLRLIYFSYDVKMKEKGDIPEGYSVSREKKERFSLILESASTNQTSMYLCASRQTGATYNEQFFGPGTRLTVL.

This CDR3 reads CASSLVASGRIGANVLTF. CDR3 DNA sequence: TGTGCCAGCAGCTTAGTGGCTAGCGGGAGAATTGGGGCCAACGTCCTGACTTTC. The chain recombines TRBV7-6 with TRBJ2-6; 10 bases line up with TRBD2. Germline assignment: CDR1 SGHVS and CDR2 FNYEAQ. V shed 1 base, J shed 3 bases, and the junction held 6 bases outside the gene matches. There are 18 residues in the CDR3.